The T cell receptor (beta chain) under discussion was sequenced for a study of blood T cell repertoires in COVID-19. Study-level information: From the United States, Italy and Spain came samples of acute and convalescent COVID-19. PBMCs, B-cell-depleted T cells, or T cells were the source of the cDNA or gDNA that made up the material.

This clone was found a few times. The CDR3 loop spans 14 amino acids. CDR1 and CDR2 (germline): SEHNR, FQNEAQ (reference sequence). Germline trimming cut 1 base from V and 7 bases from J; bases unmatched to any gene: 4. Per the study methods: Scientists estimated how many nucleated cells there were by amplifying reference gene primers. Sequenced by immunoSEQ multiplex PCR; TCRdb stores in-frame clones only, minus some. The DNA gave D and trimming, while V, J and clone size come from that table. The sample has fewer than 15,000 clones; approximately 86% are singletons. The chain is built from TRBV7-9 and TRBJ1-2; 9 nucleotides line up with TRBD1. This TCR was recovered from a human donor in a cohort sampled during active COVID-19. Sequencing was performed on peripheral blood. This CDR3 reads CASSLGRTGVGYTF. The CDR3 nucleotides read TGTGCCAGCAGCTTAGGCAGGACAGGGGTTGGCTACACCTTC.